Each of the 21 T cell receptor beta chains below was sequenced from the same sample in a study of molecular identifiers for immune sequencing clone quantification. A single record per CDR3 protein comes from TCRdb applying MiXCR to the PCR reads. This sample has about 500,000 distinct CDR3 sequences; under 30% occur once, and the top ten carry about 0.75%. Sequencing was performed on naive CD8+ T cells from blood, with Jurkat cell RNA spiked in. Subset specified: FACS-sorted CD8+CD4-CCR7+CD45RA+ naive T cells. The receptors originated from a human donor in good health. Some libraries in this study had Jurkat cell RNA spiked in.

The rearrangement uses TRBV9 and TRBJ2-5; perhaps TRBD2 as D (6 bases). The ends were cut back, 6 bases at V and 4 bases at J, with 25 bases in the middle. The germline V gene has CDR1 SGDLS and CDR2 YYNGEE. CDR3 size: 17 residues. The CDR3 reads CASTPGIIRVGGETQYF. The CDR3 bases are TGTGCCAGCACTCCCGGGATCATCAGAGTGGGAGGAGAGACCCAGTACTTC.

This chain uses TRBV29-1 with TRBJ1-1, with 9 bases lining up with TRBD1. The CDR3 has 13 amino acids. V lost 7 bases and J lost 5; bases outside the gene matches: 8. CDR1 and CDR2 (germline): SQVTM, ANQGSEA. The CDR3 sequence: CSAQQGAGTEAFF. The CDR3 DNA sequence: TGCAGCGCTCAACAGGGGGCTGGGACTGAAGCTTTCTTT.

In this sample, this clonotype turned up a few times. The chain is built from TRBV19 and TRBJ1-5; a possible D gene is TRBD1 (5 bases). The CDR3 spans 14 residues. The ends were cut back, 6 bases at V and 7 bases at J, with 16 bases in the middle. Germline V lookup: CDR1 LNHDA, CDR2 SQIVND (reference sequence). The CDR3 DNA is TGTGCCAGTAGGGTGAAGGGGTCGATCCAGCCCCAGCATTTT. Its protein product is CASRVKGSIQPQHF.

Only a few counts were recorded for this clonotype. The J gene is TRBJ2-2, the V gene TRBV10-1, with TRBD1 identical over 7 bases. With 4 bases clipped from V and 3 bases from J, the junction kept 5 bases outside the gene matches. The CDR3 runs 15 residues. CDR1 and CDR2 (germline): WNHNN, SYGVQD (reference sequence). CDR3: CASSGETGHTGELFF. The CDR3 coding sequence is TGCGCCAGCAGTGGGGAGACAGGGCACACCGGGGAGCTGTTTTTT.

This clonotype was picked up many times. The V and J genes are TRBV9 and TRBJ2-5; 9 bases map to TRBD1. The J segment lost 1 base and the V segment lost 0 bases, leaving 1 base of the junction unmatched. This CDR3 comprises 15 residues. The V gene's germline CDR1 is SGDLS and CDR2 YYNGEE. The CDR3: CASSVGDRAQETQYF. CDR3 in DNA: TGTGCCAGCAGCGTAGGGGACAGGGCCCAAGAGACCCAGTACTTC.

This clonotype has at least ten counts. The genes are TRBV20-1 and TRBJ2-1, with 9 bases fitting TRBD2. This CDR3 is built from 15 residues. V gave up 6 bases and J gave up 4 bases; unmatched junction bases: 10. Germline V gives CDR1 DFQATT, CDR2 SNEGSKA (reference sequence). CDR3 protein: CSADSGLAIYNEQFF. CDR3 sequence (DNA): TGCAGTGCCGACTCTGGACTAGCGATATACAATGAGCAGTTCTTC.

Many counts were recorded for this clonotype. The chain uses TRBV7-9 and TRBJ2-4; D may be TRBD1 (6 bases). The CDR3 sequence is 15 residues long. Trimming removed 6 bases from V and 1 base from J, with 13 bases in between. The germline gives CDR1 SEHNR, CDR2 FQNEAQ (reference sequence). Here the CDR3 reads CASSSLGAAKNIQYF. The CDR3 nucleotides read TGTGCCAGCAGTTCCTTGGGGGCTGCCAAAAACATTCAGTACTTC.

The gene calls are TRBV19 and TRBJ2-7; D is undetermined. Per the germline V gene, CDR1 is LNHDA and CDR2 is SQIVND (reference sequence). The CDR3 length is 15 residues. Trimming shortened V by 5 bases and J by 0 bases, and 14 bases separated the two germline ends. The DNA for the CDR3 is TGTGCCAGTAGTTCAACATGGCCCGCCTCCTACGAGCAGTACTTC. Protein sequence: CASSSTWPASYEQYF.

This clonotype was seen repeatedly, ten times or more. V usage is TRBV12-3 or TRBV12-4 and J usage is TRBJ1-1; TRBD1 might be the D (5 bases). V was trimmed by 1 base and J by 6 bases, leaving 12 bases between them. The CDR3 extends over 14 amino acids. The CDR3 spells CASSLEGWGAEAFF. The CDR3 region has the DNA TGTGCCAGCAGTTTAGAAGGTTGGGGCGCTGAAGCTTTCTTT.

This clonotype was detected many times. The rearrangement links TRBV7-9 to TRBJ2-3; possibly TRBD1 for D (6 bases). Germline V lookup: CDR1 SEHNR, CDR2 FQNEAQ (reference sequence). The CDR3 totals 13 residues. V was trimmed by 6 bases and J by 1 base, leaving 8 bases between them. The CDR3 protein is CASRKGGTDTQYF. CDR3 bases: TGTGCCAGCAGAAAGGGGGGCACAGATACGCAGTATTTT.

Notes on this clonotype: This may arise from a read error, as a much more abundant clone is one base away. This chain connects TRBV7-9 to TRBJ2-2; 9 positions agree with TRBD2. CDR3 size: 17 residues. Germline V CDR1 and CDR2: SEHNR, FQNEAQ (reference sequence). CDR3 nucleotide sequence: TGTGCCCGCAGCCTAGCGGGACAAACGAATCGCCCCGGGGAGCTGTTTTTT. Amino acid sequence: CARSLAGQTNRPGELFF.

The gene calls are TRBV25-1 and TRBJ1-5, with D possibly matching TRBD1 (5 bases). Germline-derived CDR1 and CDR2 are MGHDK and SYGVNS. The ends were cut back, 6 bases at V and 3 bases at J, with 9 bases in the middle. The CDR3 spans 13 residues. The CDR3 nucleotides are TGTGCCAGCAGGGCAGGGTACAATCAGCCCCAGCATTTT. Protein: CASRAGYNQPQHF.

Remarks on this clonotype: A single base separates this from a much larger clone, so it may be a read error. CDR3 loop: CASGLEPGREQYF. The CDR3 bases are TGCGCCAGCGGCTTGGAGCCGGGCCGGGAGCAGTACTTC. The V gene is TRBV5-1, the J gene TRBJ2-7; D is unclear. Germline CDR1 and CDR2: SGHRS and YFSETQ. This CDR3 spans 13 amino acids.

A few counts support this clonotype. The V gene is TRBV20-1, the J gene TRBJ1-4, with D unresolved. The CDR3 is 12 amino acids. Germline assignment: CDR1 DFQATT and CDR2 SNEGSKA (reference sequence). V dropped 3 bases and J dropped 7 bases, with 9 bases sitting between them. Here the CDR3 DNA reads TGCAGTGCTAGTTGGGCTGGTGAAAAACTGTTTTTT. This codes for CSASWAGEKLFF.

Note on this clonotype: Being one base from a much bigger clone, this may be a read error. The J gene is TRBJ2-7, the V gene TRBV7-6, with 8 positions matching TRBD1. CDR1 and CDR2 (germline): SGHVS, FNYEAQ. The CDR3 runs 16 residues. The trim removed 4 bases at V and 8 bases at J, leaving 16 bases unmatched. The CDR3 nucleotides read TGTGCCAGCAGCTCCGAGACAGGGGAGGACGTGGGCAAGCAGTACTTC. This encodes CASSSETGEDVGKQYF.

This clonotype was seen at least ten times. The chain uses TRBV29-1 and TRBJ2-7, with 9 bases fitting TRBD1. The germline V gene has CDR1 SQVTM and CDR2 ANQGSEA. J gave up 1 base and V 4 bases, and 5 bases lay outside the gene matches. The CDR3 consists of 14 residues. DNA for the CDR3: TGCAGCGTTGTAGGACAGGGGCAGTCCTACGAGCAGTACTTC. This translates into CSVVGQGQSYEQYF.

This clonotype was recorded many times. This CDR3 reads CASSPAARTEQFF. The CDR3 DNA sequence: TGTGCCAGCAGCCCCGCGGCCCGTACTGAGCAGTTCTTC. The rearrangement joins TRBV7-9 to TRBJ2-1; no reliable D call. The CDR3 runs to 13 residues. Trimming stripped 5 bases from V and 9 bases from J, with 14 bases between. Looked up from germline, CDR1 is SEHNR and CDR2 is FQNEAQ (reference sequence).

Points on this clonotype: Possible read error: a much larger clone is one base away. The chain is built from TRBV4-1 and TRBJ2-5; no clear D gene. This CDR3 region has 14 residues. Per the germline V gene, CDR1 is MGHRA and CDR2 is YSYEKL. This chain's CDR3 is CASSQDPYQETLYF. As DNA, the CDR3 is TGCGCCAGCAGCCAAGACCCGTACCAAGAGACCCTGTACTTC.

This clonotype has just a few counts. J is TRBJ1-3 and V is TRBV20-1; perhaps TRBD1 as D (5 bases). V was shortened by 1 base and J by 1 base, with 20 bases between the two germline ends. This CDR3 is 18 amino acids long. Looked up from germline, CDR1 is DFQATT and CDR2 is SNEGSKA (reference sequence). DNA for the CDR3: TGCAGTGCTAGAGGTTGGGACCCAACCAGTACGTCTGGAAACACCATATATTTT. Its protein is CSARGWDPTSTSGNTIYF.

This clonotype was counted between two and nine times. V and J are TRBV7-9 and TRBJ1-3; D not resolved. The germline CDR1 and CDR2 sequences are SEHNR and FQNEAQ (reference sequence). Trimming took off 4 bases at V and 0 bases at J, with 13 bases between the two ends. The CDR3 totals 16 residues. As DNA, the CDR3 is TGTGCCAGCAGCTCGCCCACCCGACACTCTGGAAACACCATATATTTT. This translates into CASSSPTRHSGNTIYF.

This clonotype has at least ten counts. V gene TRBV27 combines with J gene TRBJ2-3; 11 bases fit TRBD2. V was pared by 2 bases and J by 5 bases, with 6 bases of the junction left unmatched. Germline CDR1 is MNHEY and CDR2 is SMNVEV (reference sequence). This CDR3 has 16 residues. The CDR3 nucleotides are TGTGCCAGCAGTTTAACCCTAGCGGGAGGAGGAGATACGCAGTATTTT. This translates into CASSLTLAGGGDTQYF.